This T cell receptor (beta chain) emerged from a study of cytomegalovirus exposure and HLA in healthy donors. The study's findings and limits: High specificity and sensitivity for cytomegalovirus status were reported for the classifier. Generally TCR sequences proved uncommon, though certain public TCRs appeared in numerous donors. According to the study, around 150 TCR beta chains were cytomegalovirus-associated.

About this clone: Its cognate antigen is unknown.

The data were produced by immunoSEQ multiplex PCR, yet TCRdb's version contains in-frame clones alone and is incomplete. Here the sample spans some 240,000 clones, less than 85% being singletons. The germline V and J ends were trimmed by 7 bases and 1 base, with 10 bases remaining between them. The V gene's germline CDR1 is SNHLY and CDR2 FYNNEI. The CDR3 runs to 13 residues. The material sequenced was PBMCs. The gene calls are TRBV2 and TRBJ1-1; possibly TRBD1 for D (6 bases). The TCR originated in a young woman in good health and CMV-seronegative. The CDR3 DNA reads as TGTGCCAGCACCAGGGGCGAGAACACTGAAGCTTTCTTT. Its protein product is CASTRGENTEAFF.